This T cell receptor (beta chain) was identified in a study of beta chain features in type 1 diabetes. The overall study: Roughly 110,000,000 sorted cells were examined across all samples.

The CDR3 has 14 residues. Looked up from germline, CDR1 is MNHEY and CDR2 is SVGAGI. V lost 6 bases and J lost 3, with 13 bases in between. Sorted populations all had greater than 98% purity. Sequenced material consisted of expressed TCRB transcripts (all of the isolated RNA was reverse transcribed). The repertoire was sequenced with immunoSEQ multiplex PCR; TCRdb's copy has only in-frame clones and lacks some. Here the sample spans roughly 150,000 clones, roughly 9% being singletons. Findings of the study overall: Highly expressing activated T cells could be over-counted with a cDNA template. Among all four CD4+ subsets, Type 1 diabetes patients had TCRB CDR3s that were moderately but significantly shorter.

Regarding this clone: The antigen is not known.

What was sequenced was central memory CD4+ T cells from blood. This chain links TRBV6-5 with TRBJ2-3; tentative D call: TRBD2 (5 bases). The receptor comes from a young woman with type 1 diabetes. Here the CDR3 DNA reads TGTGCCAGCAGCCGTGGGAGATTGACAGATACGCAGTATTTT. This codes for CASSRGRLTDTQYF.